Listed here is a single T cell receptor beta chain. The antigen remains undetermined. These data are taken from a study of human T cells and chemical hapten exposure. Study findings and constraints: Sensitization with DPC brought no change to TCRs above 1 in 1000 in frequency.

Individual cDNA molecules received unique molecular identifiers in the library. TCRdb recomputed calls from the RACE reads with MiXCR, one row per CDR3 protein. The data hold tens of thousands of distinct CDR3 sequences, with about 8.6% observed a single time. V lost 3 bases to trimming and J lost 2 bases, with 7 bases between them. The CDR3 contains 13 residues. CDR1 is MNHEY, CDR2 SMNVEV, per germline (reference sequence). Time point in this sample: healthy volunteer bleed at 2 weeks. From whole blood left unfractionated, total RNA was extracted. Sequencing used whole blood. J is TRBJ1-2 and V is TRBV27; D not resolved. The clonotype comes from a female donor in good health. Some clones in this sample may be carry-over from other donors' samples. CDR3 amino acids: CASSFAGNYGYTF. The CDR3 nucleotides are TGTGCCAGCAGTTTTGCGGGAAACTATGGCTACACCTTC.